The next 19 T cell receptor beta chains were all read from a single sample in a study of OX40 agonist ivuxolimab in advanced cancers. The method was immunoSEQ multiplex PCR; TCRdb's version includes in-frame clones alone and lacks a portion of them. The sample has over 55,000 clones, about 90% seen once. The sequenced sample was CD4+ or CD8+ T cells sorted from blood, obtained in a trial of the OX40 agonist ivuxolimab. These receptors came from an adult with an advanced solid tumor such as melanoma, head and neck, liver or kidney cancer.

V usage is TRBV19 and J usage is TRBJ2-7; TRBD1 might be the D (5 bases). Germline V lookup: CDR1 LNHDA, CDR2 SQIVND (reference sequence). The V end lost 10 bases, the J end lost 2 bases, and 21 bases lay between the germline ends. The CDR3 runs 15 residues. The CDR3 is CATTPGWGGAYEQYF. CDR3 bases: TGTGCCACCACCCCTGGGTGGGGCGGTGCCTACGAGCAGTACTTC.

The chain is built from TRBV6-9 and TRBJ2-1; D ambiguous. The CDR3 contains 15 residues. V was pared by 6 bases and J by 0 bases, with 12 bases between. In germline, CDR1 is MNHGY, CDR2 SVAAGI. This CDR3 is CASSPGPSSYNEQFF. In DNA form, the CDR3 reads TGTGCCAGCAGCCCCGGGCCGAGCTCCTACAATGAGCAGTTCTTC.

V is TRBV7-7 and J is TRBJ2-2; D is uncertain. The CDR3 consists of 15 residues. Germline V lookup: CDR1 SSHAT, CDR2 FNYEAQ (reference sequence). Trimming took 2 bases from V and 7 from J, leaving 14 bases between them. CDR3 DNA sequence: TGTGCCAGCAGCTTAACAGACGCATTCAACGGGGAGCTGTTTTTT. Protein: CASSLTDAFNGELFF.

This clone was detected once. The V call is TRBV4-1, the J call TRBJ2-2; D ambiguous. Between the trimmed V and J ends, which lost 2 bases and 5 bases, there was a span of 6 bases. The CDR3 spans 13 residues. Germline V CDR1 and CDR2: MGHRA, YSYEKL. The CDR3 here is CASSQSGTGELFF. The DNA of the CDR3 is TGCGCCAGCAGCCAAAGTGGGACCGGGGAGCTGTTTTTT.

J is TRBJ2-7 and V is TRBV5-5; 9 nucleotides line up with TRBD1. V was pared by 5 bases and J by 3 bases, with 6 bases of the junction left unmatched. The CDR3 spans 14 residues. Germline lookup yields CDR1 SGHKS and CDR2 YYEKEE (reference sequence). In DNA, the CDR3 is TGTGCCAGCAGTACCGGGACAGGGAACTACGAGCAGTACTTC. Translated, it gives CASSTGTGNYEQYF. The variable domain in full, completed from reference TRBV5-5 and TRBJ2-7, reads DAGVTQSPTHLIKTRGQQVTLRCSPISGHKSVSWYQQVLGQGPQFIFQYYEKEERGRGNFPDRFSARQFPNYSSELNVNALLLGDSALYLCASSTGTGNYEQYFGPGTRLTVT.

The chain links TRBV15 to TRBJ1-4, with 8 positions matching TRBD1. Germline V gene lookup returns CDR1 LNHNV and CDR2 YYDKDF (reference sequence). V trimming: 1 base; J trimming: 8 bases; junction bases outside the gene matches: 15. The CDR3 is 18 amino acids. The CDR3 loop is CATSRAGQGLVVREKLFF. Written as DNA, the CDR3 is TGTGCCACCAGCAGAGCAGGACAGGGACTGGTGGTGCGGGAAAAACTGTTTTTT.

The gene calls are TRBV15 and TRBJ2-3; 8 nucleotides agree with TRBD2. This CDR3 spans 17 amino acids. V lost 0 bases, J lost 6 bases, and 11 bases stayed unmatched. Germline V CDR1 and CDR2: LNHNV, YYDKDF (reference sequence). CDR3 sequence reads: CATSREMVAGRGDTQYF. In DNA form, the CDR3 reads TGTGCCACCAGCAGAGAGATGGTAGCGGGAAGAGGGGATACGCAGTATTTT.

The chain couples TRBV19 to TRBJ2-1; TRBD2 aligns across 10 bases. This CDR3 spans 15 amino acids. Germline V CDR1 and CDR2: LNHDA, SQIVND (reference sequence). V was clipped by 5 bases and J by 4 bases; unmatched bases: 5. The DNA of the CDR3 is TGTGCCAGTAGTCGGGCTAGCGGGAGTTACAATGAGCAGTTCTTC. This encodes CASSRASGSYNEQFF.

This chain links TRBV19 with TRBJ2-7, with a weak D call TRBD2 (5 bases). This CDR3 is built from 14 residues. The V and J ends lost 3 bases and 2 bases respectively, with 11 bases between them. The germline gives CDR1 LNHDA, CDR2 SQIVND (reference sequence). CDR3: CASSISGSAYEQYF. Written as DNA, the CDR3 is TGTGCCAGTAGTATTTCGGGATCTGCCTACGAGCAGTACTTC.

V gene TRBV10-3 combines with J gene TRBJ1-5, with D hard to call. Trimming removed 3 bases at V and 0 bases at J, with 12 bases between. This CDR3 is built from 16 residues. Per germline, CDR1 ENHRY and CDR2 SYGVKD. This CDR3 is CAISDVGVGSNQPQHF. As DNA, the CDR3 is TGTGCCATCAGTGATGTAGGAGTGGGTAGCAATCAGCCCCAGCATTTT.

The rearrangement joins TRBV4-3 to TRBJ1-1; D possibly corresponds to TRBD1 (5 bases). The V gene lost 7 bases and the J gene lost 4 bases, with 16 bases spanning the gap. There are 14 residues in the CDR3. Germline V gene data show CDR1 as LGHNA and CDR2 as YSLEER. The CDR3 loop is CASNQGYGTTEAFF. Here the CDR3 DNA reads TGCGCCAGCAACCAGGGTTACGGGACCACTGAAGCTTTCTTT.

The chain joins TRBV21-1 to TRBJ1-1; the table's D call, TRBD1, was not checked against the DNA. TRBV21-1 is labeled a pseudogene. CDR3 length: 16 residues. The DNA for the CDR3 is TGTGCCAGCAGTCGCCCAGGGGGCGAAATGAACACTGAAGCTTTCTTT. It is translated as CASSRPGGEMNTEAFF.

The V and J genes are TRBV7-6 and TRBJ2-7; D is unresolved. Germline CDR1 is SGHVS and CDR2 is FNYEAQ. The CDR3 has 14 residues. V lost 5 bases and J 4 bases, leaving 15 bases between the germline ends. The CDR3 sequence: CASSPTRMEYEQYF. The DNA for the CDR3 is TGTGCCAGCAGCCCGACGAGGATGGAGTACGAGCAGTACTTC.

The chain joins TRBV19 to TRBJ1-5; D unresolved. Deletions cut 3 bases from V and 2 bases from J, with 14 bases between. Looked up from germline, CDR1 is LNHDA and CDR2 is SQIVND (reference sequence). CDR3 size: 16 residues. CDR3 residues: CASSIATRGGNQPQHF. The CDR3 coding sequence is TGTGCCAGTAGTATCGCCACCCGGGGAGGCAATCAGCCCCAGCATTTT.

The rearrangement uses TRBV19 and TRBJ2-3; D is possibly TRBD2 (6 bases). Germline CDR1 LNHDA, CDR2 SQIVND (reference sequence). The CDR3 is made up of 17 amino acids. With 5 bases removed from V and 1 base from J, the gap between germline ends came to 19 bases. CDR3 sequence reads: CASSHYRLGGRTDTQYF. CDR3 nucleotide sequence: TGTGCCAGTAGTCACTACCGACTAGGCGGCCGCACAGATACGCAGTATTTT.

This chain links TRBV6-5 with TRBJ1-2; D might be TRBD1 (6 bases). The germline gives CDR1 MNHEY, CDR2 SVGAGI. V was trimmed by 5 bases and J by 7 bases, leaving 20 bases between them. The CDR3 spans 15 residues. The CDR3 DNA reads TGTGCCAGCAGTCCTATCACAGGGCCTTGGGCTGGCTACACCTTC. It encodes CASSPITGPWAGYTF.

This chain connects TRBV7-9 to TRBJ2-2, with D unresolved. Trimming removed 5 bases from V and 7 bases from J, with 8 bases in between. Per germline, CDR1 SEHNR and CDR2 FQNEAQ (reference sequence). The CDR3 totals 12 residues. The CDR3 sequence is CASSPHNGELFF. The CDR3 nucleotides read TGTGCCAGCAGCCCTCATAACGGGGAGCTGTTTTTT.

This sequence joins TRBV13 and TRBJ2-1, with 10 bases that match TRBD2. The CDR3 sequence is 14 residues long. V trimming: 6 bases; J trimming: 7 bases; junction bases outside the gene matches: 6. CDR1 and CDR2 (germline): PRHDT, FYEKMQ (reference sequence). In DNA form, the CDR3 reads TGTGCCAGCAGTATTATAGCGGGAGGTAATGAGCAGTTCTTC. Its protein product is CASSIIAGGNEQFF.

The rearrangement links TRBV10-2 to TRBJ2-3; 10 positions agree with TRBD1. CDR3 length: 16 amino acids. With 5 bases clipped from V and 1 base from J, the junction kept 6 bases outside the gene matches. CDR1 is WSHSY, CDR2 SAAADI, per germline. The CDR3, as DNA: TGCGCCAGCAGTTGGACAGGGGGTGAAGGCACAGATACGCAGTATTTT. Protein sequence: CASSWTGGEGTDTQYF.